This TCR beta chain stems from a study of blood T cell repertoires in COVID-19. This clone has a single count. Profiled with immunoSEQ multiplex PCR; TCRdb holds only in-frame clones, not every one. The data contain about 81,000 clones, under 90% of them seen just once; the ten biggest clones take up around 13%. Germline lookup yields CDR1 KGHSH and CDR2 LQKENI. This CDR3 comprises 15 residues. V shed 3 bases and J 4 bases; nucleotides not matched to a gene: 3. The sequence came from a human donor in a cohort sampled during active COVID-19. This chain links TRBV18 with TRBJ1-2; 12 bases map to TRBD1. The sample taken for sequencing was peripheral blood. The CDR3, as DNA: TGTGCCAGCTCACCTGGGGACAGGGGGCTCTATGGCTACACCTTC. Amino acids: CASSPGDRGLYGYTF.